The rows below give T cell receptor beta chains drawn from one sample of a study of T cell repertoires in cytomegalovirus infection. TCRdb re-called the reads with MiXCR, one entry per CDR3 protein. The data contain 400,000 to 550,000 distinct CDR3 sequences, roughly 10% of them singletons. Sequenced material: PBMCs. These receptors were taken from a human donor in good health (CMV status not recorded). Some clones in this sample may be carry-over from other donors' samples. Both conserved end residues are part of each CDR3. The D gene is left open where the match is weak. For some rows the clone size is stated as once, few or many, or as a class when expanded; others skip it.

d_call,v_call,clone_size,cdr3_length,j_call,cdr3_nt,cdr3_aa
.,TRBV7-8,many,13,TRBJ1-1,TGTGCCATCTTACAGGAGTTGAACACTGAAGCTTTCTTT,CAILQELNTEAFF
.,TRBV30,few,11,TRBJ2-5,TGTGCCTGGAGTGTAGTGGAGACCCAGTACTTC,CAWSVVETQYF
TRBD2,TRBV6-1,few,13,TRBJ2-7,TGTGCCAGCTCCGCTAGCGGGAGTCGCGAGCAGTACTTC,CASSASGSREQYF
TRBD2,TRBV4-1,many,16,TRBJ2-1,TGCGCCAGCAGCCATCCCGGGACTAGCGGGAGAAATGAGCAGTTCTTC,CASSHPGTSGRNEQFF
.,TRBV12-5,.,12,TRBJ2-3,TGTGCTAGTGGTTTTACCACAGATACGCAGTATTTT,CASGFTTDTQYF
TRBD1,TRBV7-2,many,14,TRBJ2-3,TGTGCCAGCAGCCGTGGACAGGGCACAGATACGCAGTATTTT,CASSRGQGTDTQYF
.,TRBV7-2,many,15,TRBJ1-1,TGTGCCAGCAGCTTAGCGATGCAGATGAACACTGAAGCTTTCTTT,CASSLAMQMNTEAFF
.,TRBV28,many,18,TRBJ2-3,TGTGCCAGCATCCCCTCCGCCGGGGGACAAGGACACACAGATACGCAGTATTTT,CASIPSAGGQGHTDTQYF
.,TRBV7-9,few,18,TRBJ2-6,TGTGCCAGCAGCTTAATTGGGGAAACAGGGTTCCCCCTCAACGTCCTGACTTTC,CASSLIGETGFPLNVLTF
.,TRBV7-8,many,15,TRBJ2-7,TGTGCCAGCAGCTCTAGAGGGGGACTTGTATACGAGCAGTACTTC,CASSSRGGLVYEQYF
.,TRBV3-1,.,15,TRBJ2-6,TGTGCCAGCAGCCGACTCAGGGACGGGGCCAACGTCCTGACTTTC,CASSRLRDGANVLTF
.,TRBV20-1,.,11,TRBJ2-7,TGCAGTGCTACACAGGCTTACGAGCAGTACTTC,CSATQAYEQYF
.,TRBV7-2,many,16,TRBJ2-1,TGTGCCAGCAGCTTAAGAAGGGGTGGCCTCTCCAATGAGCAGTTCTTC,CASSLRRGGLSNEQFF
TRBD2,TRBV27,.,15,TRBJ2-1,TGTGCCAGCAGGCCACTAGCGGCAATATACAATGAGCAGTTCTTC,CASRPLAAIYNEQFF
.,TRBV25-1,.,15,TRBJ1-2,TGTGCCAGCAGTGAATCTGGCAGTTTATCCTATGGCTACACCTTC,CASSESGSLSYGYTF
TRBD1,TRBV6-1,many,15,TRBJ1-2,TGTGCCAGCAGCCTCCCGGGACAGGGGACGGGGGGCTACACCTTC,CASSLPGQGTGGYTF
TRBD2,TRBV29-1,.,13,TRBJ2-3,TGCAGCTCGGGGGGTAGTCCTACAGATACGCAGTATTTT,CSSGGSPTDTQYF
.,TRBV7-2,many,15,TRBJ2-1,TGTGCCAGCAGCTTAGCGGGACGGAGCTTAGATGAGCAGTTCTTC,CASSLAGRSLDEQFF
.,TRBV18,many,14,TRBJ2-5,TGTGCCAGCTCACCACCGGCGGGGCAAGAAGCCCAGTACTTC,CASSPPAGQEAQYF
.,TRBV20-1,.,11,TRBJ1-2,TGCAGTGCTCCCCGGGGCCGCGGCTACACCTTC,CSAPRGRGYTF
.,TRBV14,many,17,TRBJ2-2,TGTGCCAGCAGCCAGTATCGGAAGCTCTCGAACACCGGGGAGCTGTTTTTT,CASSQYRKLSNTGELFF
TRBD1,TRBV20-1,.,14,TRBJ1-2,TGCAGTGCTAGGGAGACAGGGTTTCCGCTCGGCTACACCTTC,CSARETGFPLGYTF
.,TRBV7-2,many,14,TRBJ1-3,TGTGCCAGCAGCTTAGGTAACTCTGGAAACACCATATATTTT,CASSLGNSGNTIYF
.,TRBV12-3/TRBV12-4,.,14,TRBJ2-2,TGTGCCAGCAGGACCGTCGCGAACACCGGGGAGCTGTTTTTT,CASRTVANTGELFF